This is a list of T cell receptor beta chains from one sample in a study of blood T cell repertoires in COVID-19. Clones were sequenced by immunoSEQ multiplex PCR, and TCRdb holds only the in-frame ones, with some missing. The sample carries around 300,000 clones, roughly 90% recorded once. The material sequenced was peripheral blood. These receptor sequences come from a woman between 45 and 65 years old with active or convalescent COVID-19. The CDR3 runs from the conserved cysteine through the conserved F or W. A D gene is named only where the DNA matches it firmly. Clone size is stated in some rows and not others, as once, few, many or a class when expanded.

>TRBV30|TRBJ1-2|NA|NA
CAWSVGGGYTF
TGTGCCTGGAGTGTAGGCGGGGGCTACACCTTC
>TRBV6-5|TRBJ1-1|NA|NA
CASFESRIREKAFF
TGTGCCAGCTTCGAGTCCCGGATTAGGGAGAAAGCTTTCTTT
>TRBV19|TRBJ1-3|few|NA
CASSTRQAGIYF
TGTGCCAGTAGTACACGACAGGCCGGAATATATTTT
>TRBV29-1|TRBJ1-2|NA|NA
CSVDPTGHGYTF
TGCAGCGTTGACCCTACAGGGCATGGCTACACCTTC
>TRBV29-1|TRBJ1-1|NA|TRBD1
CSVVPGTGYDTEAFF
TGCAGCGTTGTTCCAGGGACAGGGTACGACACTGAAGCTTTCTTT
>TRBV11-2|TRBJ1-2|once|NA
CASSSMRGGRGYTF
TGTGCCAGCAGCTCGATGAGGGGAGGTAGAGGCTACACCTTC
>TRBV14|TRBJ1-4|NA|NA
CASSQDYGSEKLFF
TGTGCCAGCAGCCAAGATTATGGGAGTGAAAAACTGTTTTTT
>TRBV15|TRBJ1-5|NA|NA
CATSGTLDQPQHF
TGTGCCACCAGCGGGACACTGGATCAGCCCCAGCATTTT
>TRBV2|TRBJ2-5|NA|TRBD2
CASSDGLAVQETQYF
TGTGCCAGCAGTGATGGACTAGCGGTTCAAGAGACCCAGTACTTC
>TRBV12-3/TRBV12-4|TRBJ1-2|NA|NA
CASSFSYGYTF
TGTGCCAGCAGTTTTAGTTACGGCTACACCTTC
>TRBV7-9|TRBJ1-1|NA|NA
CASSPGGARVTEAFF
TGTGCCAGCAGCCCCGGGGGGGCGCGGGTCACTGAAGCTTTCTTT
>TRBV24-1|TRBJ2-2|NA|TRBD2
CATSDLGTSGSQNTGELFF
TGTGCCACCAGTGATTTGGGGACTAGCGGGAGCCAGAACACCGGGGAGCTGTTTTTT
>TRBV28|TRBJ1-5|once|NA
CASSLLRGFGNQPQHF
TGTGCCAGCAGTTTGTTGCGGGGGTTTGGCAATCAGCCCCAGCATTTT
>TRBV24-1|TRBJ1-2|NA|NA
CATSAGGNYGYTF
TGTGCCACCAGTGCGGGGGGTAACTATGGCTACACCTTC
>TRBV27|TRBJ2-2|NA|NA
CASSPIVSGELFF
TGTGCCAGCAGTCCTATAGTGTCCGGGGAGCTGTTTTTT
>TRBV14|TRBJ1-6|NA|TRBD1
CASSSDRLNPYNSPLHF
TGTGCCAGCAGCTCGGACAGGTTGAACCCCTATAATTCACCCCTCCACTTT
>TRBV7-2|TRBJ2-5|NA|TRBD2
CASSLNGGTSGSLETQYF
TGTGCCAGCAGCTTAAATGGCGGGACTAGCGGGAGTCTGGAGACCCAGTACTTC
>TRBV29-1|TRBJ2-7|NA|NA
CSVANSYEQYF
TGCAGCGTTGCCAACTCCTACGAGCAGTACTTC
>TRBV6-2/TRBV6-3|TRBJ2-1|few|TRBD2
CASSFSGPTSGSVQFF
TGTGCCAGCAGTTTTAGCGGGCCCACCTCGGGATCCGTGCAGTTCTTC
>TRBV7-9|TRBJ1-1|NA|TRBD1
CASSLAAGGWTEAFF
TGTGCCAGCAGCTTAGCGGCAGGGGGATGGACTGAAGCTTTCTTT
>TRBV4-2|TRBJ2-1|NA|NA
CASSQGLVNEQFF
TGTGCCAGCAGCCAAGGGCTAGTGAATGAGCAGTTCTTC
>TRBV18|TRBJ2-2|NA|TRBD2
CASSPKTLAGATGELFF
TGTGCCAGCTCACCGAAGACACTAGCGGGAGCCACCGGGGAGCTGTTTTTT
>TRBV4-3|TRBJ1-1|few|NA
CASSQEAGENTEAFF
TGCGCCAGCAGCCAAGAGGCGGGGGAGAACACTGAAGCTTTCTTT
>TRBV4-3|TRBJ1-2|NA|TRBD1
CASSQVRQGARNYGYTF
TGCGCCAGCAGCCAAGTAAGACAGGGGGCGCGAAACTATGGCTACACCTTC
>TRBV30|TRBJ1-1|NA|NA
CAWSRQVNTEAFF
TGTGCCTGGAGCCGCCAGGTGAACACTGAAGCTTTCTTT
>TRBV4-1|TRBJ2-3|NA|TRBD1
CASSQVEGAEYF
TGCGCCAGCAGCCAAGTTGAGGGGGCGGAGTATTTT
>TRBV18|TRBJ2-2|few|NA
CASSPKIGSNTGELFF
TGTGCCAGCTCACCAAAGATAGGGAGTAACACCGGGGAGCTGTTTTTT
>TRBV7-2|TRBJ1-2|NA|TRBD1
CASSYGQGGGYTF
TGTGCCAGCAGCTACGGACAGGGCGGAGGCTACACCTTC
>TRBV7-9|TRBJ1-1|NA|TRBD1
CASSPRGRGREGTEAFF
TGTGCCAGCAGCCCAAGGGGCAGGGGGCGCGAGGGCACTGAAGCTTTCTTT
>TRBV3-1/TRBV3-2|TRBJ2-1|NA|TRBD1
CASSYFSGTGDNEQFF
TGTGCCAGCAGCTACTTTTCCGGGACAGGAGACAATGAGCAGTTCTTC
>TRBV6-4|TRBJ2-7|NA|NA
CASSAEEYEQYF
TGTGCCAGCAGTGCGGAGGAGTACGAGCAGTACTTC
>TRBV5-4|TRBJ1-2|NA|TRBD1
CASSPHLRRGPTNYGYTF
TGTGCCAGCAGCCCCCACCTTAGGAGGGGGCCCACTAACTATGGCTACACCTTC